These T cell receptor beta chains were read from a single sample in a study of tumour-infiltrating T cells in Burkitt lymphoma. Generated by immunoSEQ multiplex PCR, the TCRdb table keeps only in-frame clones and is missing some. The table has approximately 1,700 clones, about 70% seen once. The source material was tumor tissue. The receptors were sampled from a human donor with diffuse large B-cell lymphoma. Each CDR3 is given with its conserved first and last residue. The D gene is left open where the match is weak. Clone sizes are given selectively: once, few, many, or a class where the clone is expanded.

TRBJ1-3,TRBD1,TRBV4-2,.,CASRNLDRGHTIYF,TGTGCCAGCAGAAATTTAGACAGGGGGCACACCATATATTTT
TRBJ1-6,.,TRBV6-5,.,CASRPVGRNSPLHF,TGTGCCAGCAGACCCGTGGGGAGGAATTCACCCCTCCACTTT
TRBJ2-1,.,TRBV7-3,.,CASSLNPGSEQFF,TGTGCCAGCAGCTTAAACCCAGGAAGTGAGCAGTTCTTC
TRBJ2-6,.,TRBV7-9,once,CAIEGSGANVLTF,TGTGCCATCGAGGGCTCTGGGGCCAACGTCCTGACTTTC
TRBJ2-1,TRBD2,TRBV11-2,.,CASSSLGGRGNEQFF,TGTGCCAGCAGCTCGTTGGGGGGGAGGGGTAATGAGCAGTTCTTC
TRBJ1-3,.,TRBV7-2,.,CASSPGNTIYF,TGTGCCAGCAGCCCGGGAAACACCATATATTTT
TRBJ1-5,.,TRBV28,.,CASSFDRRNQPQHF,TGTGCCAGCAGTTTCGACAGGAGGAATCAGCCCCAGCATTTT
TRBJ2-1,.,TRBV7-2,.,CASSLRFSGTEQFF,TGTGCCAGCAGCTTACGTTTTTCTGGGACGGAGCAGTTCTTC
TRBJ2-1,.,TRBV2,.,CASILTSNEQFF,TGTGCCAGCATACTAACCAGCAATGAGCAGTTCTTC
TRBJ2-2,TRBD2,TRBV10-2,.,CASNSGGSGELFF,TGCGCCAGCAATAGCGGGGGTTCCGGGGAGCTGTTTTTT
TRBJ2-3,TRBD1,TRBV4-2,.,CASSQPGGTDTQYF,TGTGCCAGCAGCCAACCAGGGGGTACAGATACGCAGTATTTT
TRBJ1-3,.,TRBV28,.,CASRHGTASGNTIYF,TGTGCCAGCAGACACGGGACGGCCTCTGGAAACACCATATATTTT
TRBJ2-1,.,TRBV19,once,CASSIAGSTYNEQFF,TGTGCCAGTAGTATTGCGGGGTCGACCTACAATGAGCAGTTCTTC
TRBJ1-2,.,TRBV27,few,CASSFSAVYGYTF,TGTGCCAGCAGTTTTAGCGCGGTCTATGGCTACACCTTC
TRBJ1-1,TRBD1,TRBV30,once,CAWSVTGQHHEAFF,TGTGCCTGGAGTGTAACGGGACAGCATCATGAAGCTTTCTTT
TRBJ1-4,.,TRBV5-3,.,CAGTLGPTNEKLFF,TGTGCCGGGACCTTGGGGCCAACTAATGAAAAACTGTTTTTT
TRBJ2-7,.,TRBV5-1,once,CASSFGGSHYEQYF,TGCGCCAGCAGCTTTGGGGGTTCGCACTACGAGCAGTACTTC
TRBJ1-6,.,TRBV6-1,.,CASRWTSLNSPLHF,TGTGCCAGCAGGTGGACAAGTCTTAATTCACCCCTCCACTTT
TRBJ2-2,.,TRBV4-2,.,CASSVVSRGGELFF,TGTGCCAGCAGCGTAGTCTCGCGCGGCGGGGAGCTGTTTTTT
TRBJ2-2,.,TRBV4-1,few,CASSQPRARTGELFF,TGCGCCAGCAGCCAACCCAGGGCCAGGACCGGGGAGCTGTTTTTT
TRBJ1-5,TRBD1,TRBV28,.,CASSLSQGEQPQHF,TGTGCCAGCAGTTTATCACAGGGGGAGCAGCCCCAGCATTTT
TRBJ2-6,.,TRBV7-9,.,CASSIGSAGANVLTF,TGTGCCAGCAGTATAGGTAGCGCTGGGGCCAACGTCCTGACTTTC
TRBJ2-2,.,TRBV2,.,CASEETAATGELFF,TGTGCCAGCGAGGAGACGGCGGCCACCGGGGAGCTGTTTTTT
TRBJ2-1,.,TRBV9,.,CASSVLAHNEQFF,TGTGCCAGCAGCGTGCTAGCACACAATGAGCAGTTCTTC
TRBJ1-1,TRBD1,TRBV19,few,CASTGQFNTEAFF,TGTGCCAGTACGGGACAGTTCAACACTGAAGCTTTCTTT
TRBJ2-6,.,TRBV7-2,.,CASSFNLGSRWNVLTF,TGTGCCAGCAGCTTTAATCTCGGGAGCCGGTGGAACGTCCTGACTTTC
TRBJ2-7,.,TRBV5-6,once,CASSSGTYEQYF,TGTGCCAGCAGTTCCGGGACCTACGAGCAGTACTTC
TRBJ2-3,TRBD1,TRBV27,.,CASSLTIVPGQGAGTQYF,TGTGCCAGCAGTTTAACTATTGTACCGGGACAGGGGGCCGGTACGCAGTATTTT
TRBJ2-7,.,TRBV27,.,CASSPSSQATGEQYF,TGTGCCAGCAGTCCGTCGAGCCAGGCAACAGGCGAGCAGTACTTC
TRBJ1-5,.,TRBV27,.,CASSPLSWGQPQHF,TGTGCCAGCAGCCCTTTATCGTGGGGTCAGCCCCAGCATTTT